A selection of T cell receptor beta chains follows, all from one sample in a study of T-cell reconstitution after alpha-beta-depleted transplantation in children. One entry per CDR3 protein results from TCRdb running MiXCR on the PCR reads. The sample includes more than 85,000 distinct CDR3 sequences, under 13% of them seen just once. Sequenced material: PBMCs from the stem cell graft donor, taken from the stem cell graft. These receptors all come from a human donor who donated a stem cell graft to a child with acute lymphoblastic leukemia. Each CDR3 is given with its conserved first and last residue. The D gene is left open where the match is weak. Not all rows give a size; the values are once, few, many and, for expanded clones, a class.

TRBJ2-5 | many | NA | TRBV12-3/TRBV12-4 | TGCGCCAGCAGCTTGGTTGGGGAGACCCAGTACTTC | CASSLVGETQYF
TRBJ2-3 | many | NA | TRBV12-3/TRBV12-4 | TGTGCCAGCAGTTTAAGGCAGAGCACAGATACGCAGTATTTT | CASSLRQSTDTQYF
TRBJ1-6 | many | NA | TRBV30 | TGTGCCTGGAGTGCGGGACAAGGTGGATCACCCCTCCACTTT | CAWSAGQGGSPLHF
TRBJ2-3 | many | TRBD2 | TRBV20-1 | TGCAGTGCTAGAGCCCACGGCGGGCGGGAGGGCCCGGATACGCAGTATTTT | CSARAHGGREGPDTQYF
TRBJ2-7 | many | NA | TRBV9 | TGTGCCAGCAGCGCCGGAAGGGACTCCCCCTACGAGCAGTACTTC | CASSAGRDSPYEQYF
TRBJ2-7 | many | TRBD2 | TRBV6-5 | TGTGCCAGCAGTCCGGTTCAACTAGCGGGAGAGTCCTACGAGCAGTACTTC | CASSPVQLAGESYEQYF
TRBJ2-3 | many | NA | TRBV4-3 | TGCGCCAGCAGCCAGACCGCCCCTGATACGCAGTATTTT | CASSQTAPDTQYF
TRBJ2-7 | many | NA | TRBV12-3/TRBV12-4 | TGTGCCAGCAGCCGCCTCAACGAGCAGTACTTC | CASSRLNEQYF
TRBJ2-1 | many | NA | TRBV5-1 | TGCGCCACCAGAGAGGAGGGGTGGTCCTACAATGAGCAGTTCTTC | CATREEGWSYNEQFF
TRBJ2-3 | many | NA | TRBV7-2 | TGTGCCAGCAGCTTATTGGGCTGGACAGATACGCAGTATTTT | CASSLLGWTDTQYF
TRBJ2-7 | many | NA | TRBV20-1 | TGCAGTGCTACCGACCGGGACAAACTCTACGAGCAGTACTTC | CSATDRDKLYEQYF
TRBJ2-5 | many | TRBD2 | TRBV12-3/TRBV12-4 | TGTGCCAGCAGTTCGGGCGGGGGGGCCCAGACCCAGTACTTC | CASSSGGGAQTQYF
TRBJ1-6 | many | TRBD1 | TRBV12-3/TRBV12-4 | TGTGCCAGCAGTGGACAGGTTGGGGTTAGGAATTCACCCCTCCACTTT | CASSGQVGVRNSPLHF
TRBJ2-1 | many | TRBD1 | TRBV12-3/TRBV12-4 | TGTGCCAGCAGGACTTGGGACAGCCCCTACAATGAGCAGTTCTTC | CASRTWDSPYNEQFF
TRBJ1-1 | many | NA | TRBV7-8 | TGTGCCAGCAGCTGGTTGTCTGAAGCTTTCTTT | CASSWLSEAFF
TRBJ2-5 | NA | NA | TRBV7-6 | TGTGCCAGCAGCTTAGGAGGGACTTCCAGACTGGGGACCCAGTACTTC | CASSLGGTSRLGTQYF
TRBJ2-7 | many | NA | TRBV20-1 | TGCAGTGCACACACCGGGACAAACCACGAGCAGTACTTC | CSAHTGTNHEQYF
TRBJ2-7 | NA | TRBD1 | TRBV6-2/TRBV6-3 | TGTGCCAGCACCCGGGACAGGGGGCCCTACGAGCAGTACTTC | CASTRDRGPYEQYF
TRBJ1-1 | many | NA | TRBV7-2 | TGTGCCAGCAGCAGAAAGGACACCCCGAACACTGAAGCTTTCTTT | CASSRKDTPNTEAFF
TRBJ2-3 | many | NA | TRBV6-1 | TGTGCCAGCAGTAGAGGGGCCCCTATTACAGATACGCAGTATTTT | CASSRGAPITDTQYF
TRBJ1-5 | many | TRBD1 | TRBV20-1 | TGCAGTGCTAGAGGTCCCGACAGGGGCAATCAGCCCCAGCATTTT | CSARGPDRGNQPQHF
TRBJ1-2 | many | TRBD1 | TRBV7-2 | TGTGCCAGCAGCTTAGGGGGACAGGAACGATTCTATGGCTACACCTTC | CASSLGGQERFYGYTF
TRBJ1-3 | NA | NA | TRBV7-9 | TGTGCCAGCAGCGCGGGACGATCTGAGGGAAACACCATATATTTT | CASSAGRSEGNTIYF